The entry that follows covers one T cell receptor beta chain sequence. This clone was counted between two and nine times. Its recognized antigen is unknown. It has no much larger one-base neighbor in the sample; base qualities were not kept. Receptor amplification or capture employed the immunoSEQ multiplex PCR assay. For the multiplex PCR, a mixture combining 60 forward primers for TCR Vbeta segments and 13 reverse primers for TCR Jbeta segments was used. The CDR3 region of rearranged TCR beta genes was amplified from genomic DNA by a multiplex PCR assay. The Illumina HiSeq System was used to sequence the amplified TCR beta libraries as 87-base-pair reads. The published analysis was carried out like this. Across the 700 or so repertoires, a later analysis counted tens of millions of unique TCR beta chains, approximately 10 million of which were shared by at least two donors. A nearest-neighbor algorithm error-corrected the raw reads and collapsed the reads into unique sequences, merging closely related sequences to remove PCR and sequencing errors. Alignment of CDR3 sequences to IMGT reference sequences was used to assign V, D and J gene segments. For a sequence to be retained, a match of at least six nucleotides to both a V gene segment and a J gene segment was required. A rearrangement counted as productive if the CDR3 had no stop codons and remained in frame with V and J, and every other rearrangement counted as non-productive. CDR3 was defined according to IMGT convention as the region running from the second conserved V-encoded cysteine to the conserved J-encoded phenylalanine. The earlier analysis of roughly 590 of the donors excluded any sequence lacking an unambiguous match to a single V gene segment. In an earlier analysis of a few hundred of the donors, a V segment was called functional when productive rearrangements were above 56.7%, and segregating when the standard deviation between donors exceeded 5%. A statistical classification framework was built for diagnosing cytomegalovirus status from the catalog of TCR beta chain sequences. A later analysis assigned V and J genes by comparing TCR nucleotide sequences with IMGT/GENE-DB human TR gene sequences. A later analysis assigned CDR3 sequences and most-parsimonious VDJ recombination scenarios with the TCRdist pipeline. In a later analysis, each TCR beta chain was defined by its CDR3 amino acid sequence together with its V-gene family, and reads without a unique V-gene family were excluded. A later analysis removed 550 to 700 highly shared, low-generation-probability nucleotide sequences to deal with suspected cross-contamination and a sequencing artifact. For each public chain, a later analysis derived a clonal expansion index from normalized ranks of inferred template counts within each repertoire. In a later analysis, generation probabilities were computed using a VDJ recombination model fitted to out-of-frame rearrangements, and the results were checked against IGoR. A later analysis scored TCR-TCR, TCR-HLA and TCR-CMV co-occurrence with hypergeometric tests, applying a repertoire-size bias correction to TCR pairs. In a later analysis, false discovery rates were estimated by permuting HLA or CMV assignments 20 times. A later analysis grouped co-occurring TCRs with DBSCAN, adding TCRdist sequence similarity when clustering within HLA-allele-positive subsets. For co-occurrence clustering, repertoires with fewer than 30,000 or more than 120,000 public chains were excluded, along with 4 to 6 repertoires with anomalous nucleotide sharing. TCRdb's version of the immuneACCESS table is confined to in-frame rearrangements and falls short of the full clone set. An unresolved V gene accounts for under half of the shortfall where checked; the remainder is of unknown origin. V and J calls and clone size are as listed in that table; D and trimming were resolved from the DNA. This sample gives 85,000 to 100,000 clones in total; roughly three fifths of them show up just once. The ten most abundant clones make up 3.2% of the sample.

The cohort consisted of hundreds of healthy bone marrow donors. Cohort members were all nominally healthy when sampled, although unrecorded immune exposures were likely present. The donor was CMV seronegative and was included in the group of 352 seronegative cohort members. A peripheral blood sample was collected from each donor, and TCR beta sequencing was performed on peripheral blood mononuclear cells. The Qiagen DNeasy Blood Extraction Kit was used to extract genomic DNA from the blood cell samples. The data originate from a study of cytomegalovirus exposure and HLA in healthy donors (dated by TCRdb to 2017 to 2019). About the investigation overall: According to an earlier analysis of around 600 of the donors, 150 million to 200 million T cells yielded 95 million to 140 million unique TCR beta sequences and about 280 Gb of sequence data. All discovery cohort repertoires had been generated using a single sequencing platform. Typing coverage differed by locus: A, B, C, DRB1 and DQB1 were typed in roughly 620-640 donors, DQA1 in about 510, DPA1 in over 600, and DPB1 in about 450. The study used immunosequencing to profile the T cell repertoires of approximately 640 subjects and linked those repertoires to cytomegalovirus serostatus. Among the approximately 420 genotyped donors, about 83% belonged to the genetic ancestry cluster associated with self-reported Caucasian donors. Across 398 genotyped donors of the cohort, an average of roughly 250,000 unique TCR beta nucleotide sequences per donor were sequenced, and roughly 20% of those sequences were non-productive. In the later analysis, no new phenotypic data were used to find candidate immune exposures; instead, reliance was placed on TCR beta sequences and their occurrence across donors. Both class I and class II loci were covered by HLA typing, at four-digit resolution. In a later genetic analysis, genome-wide SNP genotypes for 398 of the 666 donors were used, and that subset was treated as a discovery cohort. An earlier analysis of fewer than 750 of the donors used high-throughput TCR beta sequencing to judge whether each TCR beta V gene segment behaved as functional or pseudogenic. Several DR-DQ haplotypes were treated as single units for association and clustering because of strong linkage in the cohort. High-throughput TCR immunosequencing, statistical association of individual TCRs with disease status, and machine learning were combined to predict cytomegalovirus infection status. In addition to the first cohort of approximately 650 subjects, a separate validation cohort of approximately 110 different subjects was used. A later analysis re-examined previously published TCR beta repertoires from over 500 donors and added high-resolution HLA genotyping to investigate patterns of TCR occurrence. Donor age, sex, ethnicity and CMV serostatus were compiled alongside the repertoire data. About 300 gigabases of sequencing data and approximately 84 million unique TCR sequences were included in an early release covering 550 to 800 HLA-typed donors. The aim of the study was to test whether cataloging public T cell receptors could identify signatures of past pathogen exposure.

Broad study findings and their caveats: A few of the identified cytomegalovirus-associated TCR beta chains were confirmed in vitro to be specific for cytomegalovirus antigens. Strong co-occurrence of HLA alleles, especially DR and DQ, made assigning TCR associations to individual alleles difficult. Because counts were too low, some 17 rarely observed V segments, including chromosome 9 orphons, were left out of the earlier analysis of 500 to 750 of the donors. A cluster of highly shared sequence variants was judged likely to represent a technical artifact of the sequencing pipeline. A later analysis found that TCR association rates varied across HLA loci, with DRB1 alleles showing the most associated TCRs and HLA-C alleles the fewest. Only TCR beta chains were sequenced in this cohort, and the absence of alpha or paired-chain data limited detectable features. According to a later analysis, most CMV-associated TCR beta chains appeared to be HLA-restricted, and the HLA associations seemed to be driven largely by CMV exposure. Most TCR sequences were observed very rarely across donors, whereas some public TCRs were present in many individuals. Compared with the 666-donor mean, donors in an Asian-associated ancestry cluster had fewer N-insertions in productive TCRs, according to a later genetic analysis. In an earlier analysis of about 550 of the donors, most TCR beta V segments were observed in productive rearrangements about 87% or about 30% of the time, broadly matching IMGT annotations. At a false discovery rate of 0.05, a later analysis linked some 17,000 TCR beta sequences to specific HLA alleles. Because some donors lacked HLA typing at each locus, the association tests relied only on the typed subset. In both the original and validation cohorts, the classifier was reported to diagnose cytomegalovirus status with high specificity and sensitivity. According to the authors, the approach could potentially be generalized to other disease states and immunological phenotypes. An association between a missense DCLRE1C variant and V-gene and J-gene trimming of TCR beta chains was found in a later genetic analysis and replicated in an independent cohort. In a later analysis, several top co-occurrence clusters were reported to appear linked to parvovirus B19, influenza, CMV and Epstein-Barr virus. A later analysis found that HLA-associated TCR beta chains were more clonally expanded and had lower generation probabilities than equally common non-associated chains. In the study, some 160 TCR beta chains were listed as associated with cytomegalovirus. Correlated functional status among segregating V segments might be attributable to linkage disequilibrium, but an unknown experimental factor could not be ruled out. CMV serostatus was the only immune exposure information available for the cohort. The presence/absence analyses assumed that sequencing depth was roughly uniform across donors, and that assumption may not be true. A further reported finding was that TCR beta sequences accurately predicted the HLA-A and HLA-B alleles for most subjects in the first cohort.

The receptor's source is a man aged 55 to 69 in good health and CMV-seronegative. Source material: PBMCs.

The nucleotide sequence is given as TGTGCCAGCAGTGAAAATCGCGGGGGCACGGGGATGGCTTTCTTT. This gives the protein CASSENRGGTGMAFF. The chain employs TRBV25-1 and TRBJ1-1; a tentative D call is TRBD1 (6 bases match). The germline V gene provides CDR1 MGHDK and CDR2 SYGVNS. The CDR3 covers 15 residues, taking in both the cysteine and the phenylalanine. The retained sequence is limited to the CDR3, 45 bases, with the frame set at the first base. Between the V and J ends, shortened by 2 bases and 11 bases respectively, the junction contains 21 bases.